A single sample gave rise to the 15 T cell receptor beta chains below, sequenced in a study of neurological immune-mediated disorders. Indicated time point: longitudinal time-point 2. TCRdb passed the 5' RACE reads through MiXCR, listing each CDR3 protein once. The table records about 90,000 distinct CDR3 sequences, 13% of them present only once. Source material: PBMCs. The receptor source for this set is a female donor with HTLV-1-associated myelopathy (HAM/TSP).

This clonotype was recorded at least ten times. A much larger clone lies one base from this, so it may be a read error. This chain links TRBV7-2 with TRBJ2-7; D unresolved. Per germline, CDR1 SGHTA and CDR2 FQGNSA. The CDR3 totals 14 residues. V was pared by 2 bases and J by 2 bases, with 10 bases between. CDR3 DNA sequence: TGTGCCAGCAGCTTATTGGGCAGAACCTACGAGCAGTACTTC. Protein sequence: CASSLLGRTYEQYF.

Many counts were recorded for this clonotype. The J gene is TRBJ2-3, the V gene TRBV5-1; a possible D gene is TRBD1 (5 bases). The CDR3 has 14 amino acids. Trimming took 1 base from V and 4 from J, leaving 10 bases between them. From germline, CDR1 is SGHRS and CDR2 YFSETQ. The CDR3 bases are TGCGCCAGCAGCTTGCAGGGTAGCCCAGATACGCAGTATTTT. Its translation: CASSLQGSPDTQYF.

Many counts were recorded for this clonotype. The chain has TRBV28 and TRBJ2-7; TRBD1 matches at 7 bases. The CDR3 extends over 15 amino acids. Germline loops: CDR1 MDHEN, CDR2 SYDVKM. The J segment lost 2 bases and the V segment lost 0 bases, leaving 4 bases of the junction unmatched. The CDR3 bases are TGTGCCAGCAGTTTATGGACAGGGAAAACCTACGAGCAGTACTTC. Its protein is CASSLWTGKTYEQYF.

This clonotype was observed at least ten times. The chain uses TRBV20-1 and TRBJ1-5, with TRBD1 as a possible D gene (5 bases). The CDR3 is 14 residues long. Trimming cost V 4 bases and J 5 bases, with 15 bases left between them. Germline V gene sequence: CDR1 DFQATT, CDR2 SNEGSKA (reference sequence). The CDR3 reads CSANAGTAHQPQHF. In DNA form, the CDR3 reads TGCAGTGCTAATGCAGGGACTGCCCATCAGCCCCAGCATTTT.

The sample holds many counts of this clonotype. The V and J genes are TRBV3-1 and TRBJ2-4; 9 nucleotides agree with TRBD1. Germline-derived CDR1 and CDR2 are LGHDT and YNNKEL (reference sequence). The CDR3 length is 18 residues. V lost 4 bases and J lost 1; bases outside the gene matches: 11. The CDR3 is CASSPKRTGERAKNIQYF. In DNA form, the CDR3 reads TGTGCCAGCAGCCCGAAGAGGACAGGGGAACGGGCCAAAAACATTCAGTACTTC.

This clonotype was recorded at least ten times. V and J are TRBV7-9 and TRBJ1-6; TRBD1 agrees at 9 bases. J was trimmed by 4 bases and V by 5 bases; bases with no gene match: 15. In germline, CDR1 is SEHNR, CDR2 FQNEAQ (reference sequence). CDR3 length: 19 residues. CDR3 DNA: TGTGCCAGCAGCGCCGTCCCGGGACAGGGAACGGGGTATAATTCACCCCTCCACTTT. This codes for CASSAVPGQGTGYNSPLHF.

This chain links TRBV11-3 with TRBJ1-1, with TRBD1 as a possible D gene (5 bases). This CDR3 is built from 14 residues. V lost 5 bases to trimming and J lost 1 base, with 11 bases between them. The germline V gene encodes CDR1 SGHNT and CDR2 YENEEA. The CDR3 DNA reads TGTGCCAGCAGCCCCGACAGATGGAACACTGAAGCTTTCTTT. Encoded protein: CASSPDRWNTEAFF.

This clonotype was seen at least ten times. V and J are TRBV24-1 and TRBJ2-3; no clear D. Per germline, CDR1 KGHDR and CDR2 SFDVKD. This CDR3 is built from 13 residues. Trimming pared 4 bases from V and 0 bases from J, leaving 4 bases between. The CDR3 region has the DNA TGTGCCACCAGTGAGGGCAGCACAGATACGCAGTATTTT. This encodes CATSEGSTDTQYF.

V gene TRBV27 combines with J gene TRBJ2-1; D possibly corresponds to TRBD1 (6 bases). This CDR3 is built from 16 residues. Germline CDR1 and CDR2: MNHEY and SMNVEV (reference sequence). Trimming left V 1 base short and J 2 bases short, with 12 bases between. Here the CDR3 reads CASSLLDSITYNEQFF. CDR3 DNA sequence: TGTGCCAGCAGTTTATTGGACAGTATAACCTACAATGAGCAGTTCTTC.

Concerning this clonotype itself: This may come from a read error, since a much larger clone is one base off. J is TRBJ2-3 and V is TRBV14; 7 nucleotides line up with TRBD1. Per germline, CDR1 SGHDN and CDR2 FVKESK. Trimming took 10 bases from V and 4 from J; bases not matched to a gene: 11. The CDR3 is made up of 14 amino acids. The CDR3 spells CANRQGGEADTQYF. The CDR3 region has the DNA TGTGCCAACAGGCAAGGGGGCGAGGCAGATACGCAGTATTTT. Complete variable domain (other parts from reference TRBV14 and TRBJ2-3): EAGVTQFPSHSVIEKGQTVTLRCDPISGHDNLYWYRRVMGKEIKFLLHFVKESKQDESGMPNNRFLAERTGGTYSTLKVQPAELEDSGVYFCANRQGGEADTQYFGPGTRLTVL.

This clonotype was found many times. The chain joins TRBV29-1 to TRBJ2-7, with 8 bases aligning to TRBD2. V trimming: 0 bases; J trimming: 3 bases; junction bases outside the gene matches: 7. Germline assignment: CDR1 SQVTM and CDR2 ANQGSEA. This CDR3 is built from 15 residues. This CDR3 reads CSVEDGSGGLYEQYF. The CDR3 DNA follows: TGCAGCGTTGAAGATGGGAGCGGGGGACTCTACGAGCAGTACTTC.

The chain links TRBV20-1 to TRBJ2-1, with D possibly TRBD1 on 6 matching bases. Germline V gene sequence: CDR1 DFQATT, CDR2 SNEGSKA (reference sequence). The V end was cut by 6 bases, the J end by 4 bases, with 25 bases between. The CDR3 length is 17 residues. DNA for the CDR3: TGCAGTGCCGACGGGGTGGGCCAAGGGGGTTCTTACAATGAGCAGTTCTTC. This gives the protein CSADGVGQGGSYNEQFF.

The table lists this clonotype with many counts. J is TRBJ1-5 and V is TRBV9; 7 nucleotides agree with TRBD1. The germline CDR1 and CDR2 sequences are SGDLS and YYNGEE. The V gene end was trimmed by 2 bases and the J gene end by 2 bases; junction bases not matched to a gene: 4. The CDR3 is 15 amino acids. The DNA for the CDR3 is TGTGCCAGCAGCGTTGCCGGACAGGGCAATCAGCCCCAGCATTTT. This sequence encodes CASSVAGQGNQPQHF.

In this sample, this clonotype turned up many times. V usage is TRBV4-1 and J usage is TRBJ2-7, with 8 bases aligning to TRBD1. CDR1 and CDR2 from the germline V gene are MGHRA and YSYEKL. The CDR3 loop spans 17 amino acids. V was pared by 1 base and J by 4 bases, with 12 bases of the junction left unmatched. CDR3 loop: CASSQVLGRGPSYEQYF. CDR3 sequence (DNA): TGCGCCAGCAGCCAAGTACTGGGCAGGGGGCCCTCGTACGAGCAGTACTTC.

There are many counts of this clonotype. V is TRBV7-9 and J is TRBJ2-3, with a possible D match to TRBD1 (5 bases). This CDR3 has 12 residues. Trimming stripped 5 bases from V and 6 bases from J, with 9 bases between. In germline, CDR1 is SEHNR, CDR2 FQNEAQ (reference sequence). The CDR3 spells CASSTPGDTQYF. CDR3 sequence (DNA): TGTGCCAGCAGCACCCCAGGGGATACGCAGTATTTT.